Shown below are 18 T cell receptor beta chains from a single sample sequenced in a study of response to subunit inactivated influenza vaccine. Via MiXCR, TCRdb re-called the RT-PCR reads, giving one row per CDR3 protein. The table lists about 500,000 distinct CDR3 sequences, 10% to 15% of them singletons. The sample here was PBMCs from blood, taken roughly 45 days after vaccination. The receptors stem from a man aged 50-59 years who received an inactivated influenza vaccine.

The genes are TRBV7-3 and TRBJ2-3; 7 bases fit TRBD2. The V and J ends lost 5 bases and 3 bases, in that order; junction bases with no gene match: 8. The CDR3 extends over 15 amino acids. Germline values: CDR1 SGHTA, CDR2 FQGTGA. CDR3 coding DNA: TGTGCCAGCAGCATTACGGGAGGAGGTACAGATACGCAGTATTTT. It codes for CASSITGGGTDTQYF.

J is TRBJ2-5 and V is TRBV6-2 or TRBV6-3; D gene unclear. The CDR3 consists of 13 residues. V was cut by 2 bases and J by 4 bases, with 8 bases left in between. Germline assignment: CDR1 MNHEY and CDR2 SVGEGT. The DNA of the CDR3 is TGTGCCAGCAGTTACAGCCTACCAGAGACCCAGTACTTC. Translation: CASSYSLPETQYF.

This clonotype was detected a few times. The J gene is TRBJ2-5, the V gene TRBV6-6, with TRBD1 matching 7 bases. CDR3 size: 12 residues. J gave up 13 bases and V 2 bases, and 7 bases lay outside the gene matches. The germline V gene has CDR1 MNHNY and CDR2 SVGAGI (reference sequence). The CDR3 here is CASSYRTGEPYF. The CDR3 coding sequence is TGTGCCAGCAGTTACCGAACAGGGGAACCGTACTTC.

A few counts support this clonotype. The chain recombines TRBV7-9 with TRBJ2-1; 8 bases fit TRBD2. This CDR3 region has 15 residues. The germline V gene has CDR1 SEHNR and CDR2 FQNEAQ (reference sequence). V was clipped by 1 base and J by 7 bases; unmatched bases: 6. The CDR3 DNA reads TGTGCCAGCAGCTTAGAGCGGGGGCGCAAAAATGAGCAGTTCTTC. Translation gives CASSLERGRKNEQFF. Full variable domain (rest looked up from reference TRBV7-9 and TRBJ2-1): DTGVSQNPRHKITKRGQNVTFRCDPISEHNRLYWYRQTLGQGPEFLTYFQNEAQLEKSRLLSDRFSAERPKGSFSTLEIQRTEQGDSAMYLCASSLERGRKNEQFFGPGTRLTVL.

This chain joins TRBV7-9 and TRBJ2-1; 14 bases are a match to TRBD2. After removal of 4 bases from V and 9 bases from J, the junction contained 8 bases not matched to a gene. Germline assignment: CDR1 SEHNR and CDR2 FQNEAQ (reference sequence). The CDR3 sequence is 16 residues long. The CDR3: CASSSDGTSGRFEQFF. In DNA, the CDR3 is TGTGCCAGCAGCTCAGACGGGACTAGCGGGAGATTTGAGCAGTTCTTC. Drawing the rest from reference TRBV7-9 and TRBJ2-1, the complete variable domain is DTGVSQNPRHKITKRGQNVTFRCDPISEHNRLYWYRQTLGQGPEFLTYFQNEAQLEKSRLLSDRFSAERPKGSFSTLEIQRTEQGDSAMYLCASSSDGTSGRFEQFFGPGTRLTVL.

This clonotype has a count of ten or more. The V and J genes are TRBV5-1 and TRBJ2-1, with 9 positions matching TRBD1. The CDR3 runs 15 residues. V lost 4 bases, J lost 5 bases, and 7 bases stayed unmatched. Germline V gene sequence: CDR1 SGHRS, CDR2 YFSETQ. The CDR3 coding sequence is TGCGCCAGCAGCCGGACAGGGGAAGCACACAATGAGCAGTTCTTC. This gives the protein CASSRTGEAHNEQFF.

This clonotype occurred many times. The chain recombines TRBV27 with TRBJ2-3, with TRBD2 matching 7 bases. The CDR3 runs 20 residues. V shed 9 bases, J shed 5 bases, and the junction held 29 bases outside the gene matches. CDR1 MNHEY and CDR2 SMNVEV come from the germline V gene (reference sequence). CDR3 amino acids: CARNPGVGGGDYKVVDTQYF. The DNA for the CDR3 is TGTGCCAGAAATCCGGGGGTAGGAGGCGGGGACTACAAGGTTGTAGATACGCAGTATTTT.

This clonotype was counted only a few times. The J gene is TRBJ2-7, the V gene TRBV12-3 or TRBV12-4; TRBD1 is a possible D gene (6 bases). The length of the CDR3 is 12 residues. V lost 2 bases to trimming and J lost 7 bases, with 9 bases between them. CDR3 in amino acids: CASSLWQGEQYF. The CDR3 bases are TGTGCCAGCAGTTTATGGCAGGGGGAGCAGTACTTC.

Here the CDR3 reads CASRTTDSTSSYEQYF. The CDR3 coding sequence is TGTGCCAGCAGAACTACAGACTCGACGAGCTCCTACGAGCAGTACTTC. The chain is built from TRBV28 and TRBJ2-7, with D uncertain. Germline V gene sequence: CDR1 MDHEN, CDR2 SYDVKM. The CDR3 has 16 residues. Trimming shortened V by 6 bases and J by 0 bases, and 18 bases separated the two germline ends.

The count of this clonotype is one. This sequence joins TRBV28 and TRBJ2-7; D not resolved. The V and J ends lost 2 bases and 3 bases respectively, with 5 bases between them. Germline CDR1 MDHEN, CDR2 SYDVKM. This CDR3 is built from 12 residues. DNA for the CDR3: TGTGCCAGCAGTTTAAAACGCTACGAGCAGTACTTC. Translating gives CASSLKRYEQYF.

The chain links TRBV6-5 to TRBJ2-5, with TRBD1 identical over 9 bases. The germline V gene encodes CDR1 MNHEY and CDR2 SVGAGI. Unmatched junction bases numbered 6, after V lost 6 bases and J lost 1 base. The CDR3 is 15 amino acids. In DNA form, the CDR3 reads TGTGCCAGCAGCTACCGGGACAGGGTCCAAGAGACCCAGTACTTC. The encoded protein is CASSYRDRVQETQYF.

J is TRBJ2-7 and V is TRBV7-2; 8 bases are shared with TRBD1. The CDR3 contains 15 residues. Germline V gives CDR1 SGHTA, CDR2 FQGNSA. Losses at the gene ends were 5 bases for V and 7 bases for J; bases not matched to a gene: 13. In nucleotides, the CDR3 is TGTGCCAGCAGCCGCACCCCGGACAGGGCCCAAGAGCAGTACTTC. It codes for CASSRTPDRAQEQYF.

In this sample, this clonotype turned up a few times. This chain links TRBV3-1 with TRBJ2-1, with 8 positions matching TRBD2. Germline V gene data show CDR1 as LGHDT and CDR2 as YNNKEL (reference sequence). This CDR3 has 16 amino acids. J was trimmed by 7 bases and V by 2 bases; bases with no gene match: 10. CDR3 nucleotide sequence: TGTGCCAGCAGCCAACACCCGCCGGGACTAGGGAATGAGCAGTTCTTC. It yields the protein CASSQHPPGLGNEQFF.

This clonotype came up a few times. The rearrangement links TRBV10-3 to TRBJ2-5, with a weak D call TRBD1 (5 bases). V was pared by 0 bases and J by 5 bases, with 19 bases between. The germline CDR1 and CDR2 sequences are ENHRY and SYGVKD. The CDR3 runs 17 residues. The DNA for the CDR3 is TGTGCCATCAGTGAGTCGCAAGGGGATATGGTTCGGGAGACCCAGTACTTC. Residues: CAISESQGDMVRETQYF.

In nucleotides, the CDR3 is TGCAGTGCTAGAGGAGTCTTCGGCACAGATACGCAGTATTTT. Its protein is CSARGVFGTDTQYF. The chain combines TRBV20-1 with TRBJ2-3, with D hard to call. The V and J ends lost 1 base and 1 base respectively, with 9 bases between them. The CDR3 is made up of 14 amino acids. Per the germline V gene, CDR1 is DFQATT and CDR2 is SNEGSKA (reference sequence).

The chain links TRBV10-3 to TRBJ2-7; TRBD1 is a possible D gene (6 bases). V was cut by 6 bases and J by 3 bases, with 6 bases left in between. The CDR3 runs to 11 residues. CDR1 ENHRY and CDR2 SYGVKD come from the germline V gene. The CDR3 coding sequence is TGTGCCATCAGGGACAGCTACGAGCAGTACTTC. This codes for CAIRDSYEQYF.

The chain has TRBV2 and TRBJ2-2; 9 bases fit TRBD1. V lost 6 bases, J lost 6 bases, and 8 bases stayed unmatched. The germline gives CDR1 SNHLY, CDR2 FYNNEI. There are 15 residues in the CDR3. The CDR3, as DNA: TGTGCCAGCAGGCACGGACAGGGGTCGTCCGGGGAGCTGTTTTTT. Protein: CASRHGQGSSGELFF.

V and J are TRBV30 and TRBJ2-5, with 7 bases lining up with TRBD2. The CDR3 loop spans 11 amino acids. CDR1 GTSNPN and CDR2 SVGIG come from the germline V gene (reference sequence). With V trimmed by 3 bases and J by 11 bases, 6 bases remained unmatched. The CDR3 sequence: CAWSQGGSQYF. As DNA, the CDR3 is TGTGCCTGGAGCCAAGGCGGGAGTCAGTACTTC. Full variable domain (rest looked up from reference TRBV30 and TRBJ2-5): SQTIHQWPATLVQPVGSPLSLECTVEGTSNPNLYWYRQAAGRGLQLLFYSVGIGQISSEVPQNLSASRPQDRQFILSSKKLLLSDSGFYLCAWSQGGSQYFGPGTRLLVL.